The 14 T cell receptor beta chains below were found in one sample sequenced in a study of blood T cell repertoires in COVID-19. The repertoire was sequenced with immunoSEQ multiplex PCR; TCRdb's copy has only in-frame clones and lacks some. This table holds hundreds of thousands of clones, about nine tenths found once. Sequenced material: PBMCs or T cells enriched from blood (not recorded which). The receptors stem from a man aged 55-75 years who had recovered from COVID-19.

This chain uses TRBV7-9 with TRBJ1-4, with unresolved D. Trimming took off 1 base at V and 7 bases at J, with 16 bases between the two ends. CDR3 length equals 16 residues. In germline, CDR1 is SEHNR, CDR2 FQNEAQ (reference sequence). Here the CDR3 DNA reads TGTGCCAGCAGCTTAGATGGAGGGATGCCAGGTGAAAAACTGTTTTTT. It encodes CASSLDGGMPGEKLFF.

V gene TRBV28 combines with J gene TRBJ1-2; unclear D gene. Germline V gene data show CDR1 as MDHEN and CDR2 as SYDVKM. V lost 7 bases and J 4 bases, leaving 4 bases between the germline ends. CDR3 length: 10 residues. This chain's CDR3 is CASKLYGYTF. The CDR3 nucleotides read TGTGCCAGCAAACTCTATGGCTACACCTTC.

This chain connects TRBV25-1 to TRBJ2-2; D remains unclear. Trimming pared 4 bases from V and 7 bases from J, leaving 4 bases between. The CDR3 contains 11 residues. The germline CDR1 and CDR2 sequences are MGHDK and SYGVNS. CDR3: CASSGVGELFF. Here the CDR3 DNA reads TGTGCCAGCAGTGGAGTCGGGGAGCTGTTTTTT.

The V call is TRBV5-1, the J call TRBJ2-5; 8 positions match TRBD2. The CDR3 totals 15 residues. From germline, CDR1 is SGHRS and CDR2 YFSETQ. Trimming took 0 bases from V and 5 from J; bases not matched to a gene: 6. The chain's CDR3 is CASSLAAGGRETQYF. The CDR3 DNA is TGCGCCAGCAGCTTGGCCGCGGGAGGTCGGGAGACCCAGTACTTC.

The V and J genes are TRBV6-5 and TRBJ2-5; D possibly corresponds to TRBD2 (6 bases). Trimming cost V 6 bases and J 3 bases, with 17 bases left between them. CDR1 and CDR2 (germline): MNHEY, SVGAGI. The CDR3 totals 15 residues. DNA of the CDR3: TGTGCCAGCAGGTTCGCCGGGACTGCAAAAGAGACCCAGTACTTC. It codes for CASRFAGTAKETQYF.

The chain is built from TRBV27 and TRBJ2-6, with 9 bases fitting TRBD1. J gave up 0 bases and V 0 bases, and 3 bases lay outside the gene matches. The V gene's germline CDR1 is MNHEY and CDR2 SMNVEV (reference sequence). The CDR3 runs 18 residues. The CDR3 loop reads CASSLSPDRGSGANVLTF. CDR3 nucleotide sequence: TGTGCCAGCAGTTTATCTCCGGACAGGGGCTCTGGGGCCAACGTCCTGACTTTC.

This sequence joins TRBV28 and TRBJ2-7; 7 nucleotides line up with TRBD2. CDR3 size: 14 residues. Per the germline V gene, CDR1 is MDHEN and CDR2 is SYDVKM. Trimming took 3 bases from V and 2 from J; bases not matched to a gene: 4. As DNA, the CDR3 is TGTGCCAGCAGTTTGAGCGGGACGCCCTACGAGCAGTACTTC. Translating it yields CASSLSGTPYEQYF.

The V and J genes are TRBV5-4 and TRBJ2-7; the match to TRBD2 covers 12 bases. Trimming cost V 4 bases and J 5 bases; bases outside gene matches: 7. Germline CDR1 SGHNT, CDR2 YYREEE (reference sequence). The CDR3 consists of 15 residues. CDR3 sequence (DNA): TGTGCCAGCAGCCCACTAGCGGGAGGTTTCCACGAGCAGTACTTC. It is translated as CASSPLAGGFHEQYF.

This chain uses TRBV7-9 with TRBJ2-7; unclear D gene. The V and J ends lost 1 base and 0 bases respectively, with 10 bases between them. Per the germline V gene, CDR1 is SEHNR and CDR2 is FQNEAQ (reference sequence). This CDR3 comprises 15 residues. Here the CDR3 DNA reads TGTGCCAGCAGCTTAGTGTCTTCCAGCTCCTACGAGCAGTACTTC. This sequence encodes CASSLVSSSSYEQYF.

The chain couples TRBV28 to TRBJ2-1; 10 nucleotides line up with TRBD1. V trimming: 6 bases; J trimming: 1 base; junction bases outside the gene matches: 6. This CDR3 has 16 residues. Germline CDR1 reads MDHEN; CDR2 reads SYDVKM. DNA for the CDR3: TGTGCCAGCAGCCTTCCGGGACAGGGGTCCTACAATGAGCAGTTCTTC. As protein: CASSLPGQGSYNEQFF.

The chain is built from TRBV7-9 and TRBJ2-7; TRBD2 aligns across 7 bases. V lost 4 bases, J lost 3 bases, and 3 bases stayed unmatched. The CDR3 is 13 amino acids. The germline CDR1 and CDR2 sequences are SEHNR and FQNEAQ (reference sequence). The CDR3 nucleotides read TGTGCCAGCAGCTGGGGGGGGAACTACGAGCAGTACTTC. Amino acids: CASSWGGNYEQYF.

This clone was detected only a few times. The chain has TRBV24-1 and TRBJ2-2, with 7 bases fitting TRBD1. The CDR3 is made up of 14 amino acids. V dropped 7 bases and J dropped 4; count of bases not matched to a gene: 5. CDR1 KGHDR and CDR2 SFDVKD come from the germline V gene. The DNA for the CDR3 is TGTGCCACCAGAAAGTCAGGGGGCACCGGGGAGCTGTTTTTT. Translating it yields CATRKSGGTGELFF.

The sample holds a few counts of this clone. The rearrangement links TRBV4-1 to TRBJ2-7; 8 nucleotides match TRBD2. The CDR3 length is 14 residues. The germline gives CDR1 MGHRA, CDR2 YSYEKL. Trimming at V came to 0 bases and at J to 5 bases, leaving 3 bases not matched to a gene. The CDR3 sequence: CASSQEGTRNEQYF. The CDR3 nucleotides are TGCGCCAGCAGCCAAGAAGGGACTAGAAACGAGCAGTACTTC.

This chain links TRBV5-1 with TRBJ2-1, with 12 bases that match TRBD2. Germline V gives CDR1 SGHRS, CDR2 YFSETQ. The trim removed 4 bases at V and 3 bases at J, leaving 5 bases unmatched. The CDR3 runs 16 residues. The chain's CDR3 is CASSPSGRASYNEQFF. The CDR3 DNA sequence: TGCGCCAGCAGCCCTAGCGGGAGGGCTAGCTACAATGAGCAGTTCTTC.